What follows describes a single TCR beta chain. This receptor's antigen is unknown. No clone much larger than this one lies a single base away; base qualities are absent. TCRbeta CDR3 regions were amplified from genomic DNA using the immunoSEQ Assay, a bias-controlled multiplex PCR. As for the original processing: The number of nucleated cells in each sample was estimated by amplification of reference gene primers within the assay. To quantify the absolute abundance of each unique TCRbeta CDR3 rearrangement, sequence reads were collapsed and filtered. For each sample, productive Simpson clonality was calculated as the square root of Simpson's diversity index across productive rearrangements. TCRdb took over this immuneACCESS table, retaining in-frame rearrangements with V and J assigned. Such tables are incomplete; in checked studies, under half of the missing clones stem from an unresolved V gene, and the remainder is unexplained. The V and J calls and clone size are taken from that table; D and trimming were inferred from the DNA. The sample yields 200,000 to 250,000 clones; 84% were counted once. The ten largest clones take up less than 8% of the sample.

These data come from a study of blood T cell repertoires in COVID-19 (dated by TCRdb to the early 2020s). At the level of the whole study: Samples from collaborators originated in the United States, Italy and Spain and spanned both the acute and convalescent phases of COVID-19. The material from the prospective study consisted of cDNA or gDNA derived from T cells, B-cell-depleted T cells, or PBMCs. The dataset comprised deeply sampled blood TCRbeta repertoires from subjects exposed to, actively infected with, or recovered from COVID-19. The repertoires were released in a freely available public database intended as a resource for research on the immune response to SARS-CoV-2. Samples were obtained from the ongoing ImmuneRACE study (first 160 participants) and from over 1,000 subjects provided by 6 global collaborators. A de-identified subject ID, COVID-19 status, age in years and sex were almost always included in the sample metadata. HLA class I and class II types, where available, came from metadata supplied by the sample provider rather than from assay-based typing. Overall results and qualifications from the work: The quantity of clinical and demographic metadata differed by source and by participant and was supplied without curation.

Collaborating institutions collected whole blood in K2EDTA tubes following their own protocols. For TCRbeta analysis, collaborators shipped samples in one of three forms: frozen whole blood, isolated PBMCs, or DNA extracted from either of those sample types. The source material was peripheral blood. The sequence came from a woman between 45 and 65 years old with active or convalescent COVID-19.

CDR3 loop: CAARRRGQEREKLFF. The DNA sequence is given as TGTGCCGCCCGGCGGCGGGGACAGGAACGTGAAAAACTGTTTTTT. The V gene is TRBV5-8 and the J gene is TRBJ1-4; 8 bases in between match TRBD1. The CDR3 contains 15 residues, cysteine and phenylalanine counted. Kept here is only the CDR3 DNA, which spans 45 bases and is read in frame from base 1. CDR1 SGHTS and CDR2 YDEGEE are derived from the germline V gene. Compared with germline, V lacks 10 bases and J lacks 7 bases; bases without a gene match: 15.